In its sample, the clone carrying this T cell receptor (beta chain) was seen once. The antigen is unknown. Generation of TCR beta libraries employed quantitative 5'-RACE incorporating molecular barcodes. MiXCR, applied by TCRdb to the 5' RACE reads, yields one record per CDR3 protein. Here the sample spans approximately 220,000 distinct CDR3 sequences, roughly 24% being singletons. Germline CDR1 is SQVTM and CDR2 is ANQGSEA. This CDR3 contains 16 residues. V lost 7 bases and J lost 1, with 21 bases in between. This specimen belongs to a study of CD8 T cells in ankylosing spondylitis. Study conclusions and caveats: One TCR beta motif, made up of under ten highly homologous variants, appeared characteristic of ankylosing spondylitis blood. Disease-linked clones reportedly showed significant enrichment in matched ankylosing spondylitis synovial fluid. In reactive arthritis synovial fluid and blood, some motif variants had been reported before.

This TCR was recovered from a male donor with ankylosing spondylitis or in good health (not recorded which). Sequenced sample: blood, either unsorted or a sorted T cell fraction (not recorded which). The V and J genes are TRBV29-1 and TRBJ2-3; a possible D gene is TRBD1 (6 bases). The CDR3 bases are TGCAGCGGGGGGATGGGGACACCCCAGGGCACAGATACGCAGTATTTT. This gives the protein CSGGMGTPQGTDTQYF.